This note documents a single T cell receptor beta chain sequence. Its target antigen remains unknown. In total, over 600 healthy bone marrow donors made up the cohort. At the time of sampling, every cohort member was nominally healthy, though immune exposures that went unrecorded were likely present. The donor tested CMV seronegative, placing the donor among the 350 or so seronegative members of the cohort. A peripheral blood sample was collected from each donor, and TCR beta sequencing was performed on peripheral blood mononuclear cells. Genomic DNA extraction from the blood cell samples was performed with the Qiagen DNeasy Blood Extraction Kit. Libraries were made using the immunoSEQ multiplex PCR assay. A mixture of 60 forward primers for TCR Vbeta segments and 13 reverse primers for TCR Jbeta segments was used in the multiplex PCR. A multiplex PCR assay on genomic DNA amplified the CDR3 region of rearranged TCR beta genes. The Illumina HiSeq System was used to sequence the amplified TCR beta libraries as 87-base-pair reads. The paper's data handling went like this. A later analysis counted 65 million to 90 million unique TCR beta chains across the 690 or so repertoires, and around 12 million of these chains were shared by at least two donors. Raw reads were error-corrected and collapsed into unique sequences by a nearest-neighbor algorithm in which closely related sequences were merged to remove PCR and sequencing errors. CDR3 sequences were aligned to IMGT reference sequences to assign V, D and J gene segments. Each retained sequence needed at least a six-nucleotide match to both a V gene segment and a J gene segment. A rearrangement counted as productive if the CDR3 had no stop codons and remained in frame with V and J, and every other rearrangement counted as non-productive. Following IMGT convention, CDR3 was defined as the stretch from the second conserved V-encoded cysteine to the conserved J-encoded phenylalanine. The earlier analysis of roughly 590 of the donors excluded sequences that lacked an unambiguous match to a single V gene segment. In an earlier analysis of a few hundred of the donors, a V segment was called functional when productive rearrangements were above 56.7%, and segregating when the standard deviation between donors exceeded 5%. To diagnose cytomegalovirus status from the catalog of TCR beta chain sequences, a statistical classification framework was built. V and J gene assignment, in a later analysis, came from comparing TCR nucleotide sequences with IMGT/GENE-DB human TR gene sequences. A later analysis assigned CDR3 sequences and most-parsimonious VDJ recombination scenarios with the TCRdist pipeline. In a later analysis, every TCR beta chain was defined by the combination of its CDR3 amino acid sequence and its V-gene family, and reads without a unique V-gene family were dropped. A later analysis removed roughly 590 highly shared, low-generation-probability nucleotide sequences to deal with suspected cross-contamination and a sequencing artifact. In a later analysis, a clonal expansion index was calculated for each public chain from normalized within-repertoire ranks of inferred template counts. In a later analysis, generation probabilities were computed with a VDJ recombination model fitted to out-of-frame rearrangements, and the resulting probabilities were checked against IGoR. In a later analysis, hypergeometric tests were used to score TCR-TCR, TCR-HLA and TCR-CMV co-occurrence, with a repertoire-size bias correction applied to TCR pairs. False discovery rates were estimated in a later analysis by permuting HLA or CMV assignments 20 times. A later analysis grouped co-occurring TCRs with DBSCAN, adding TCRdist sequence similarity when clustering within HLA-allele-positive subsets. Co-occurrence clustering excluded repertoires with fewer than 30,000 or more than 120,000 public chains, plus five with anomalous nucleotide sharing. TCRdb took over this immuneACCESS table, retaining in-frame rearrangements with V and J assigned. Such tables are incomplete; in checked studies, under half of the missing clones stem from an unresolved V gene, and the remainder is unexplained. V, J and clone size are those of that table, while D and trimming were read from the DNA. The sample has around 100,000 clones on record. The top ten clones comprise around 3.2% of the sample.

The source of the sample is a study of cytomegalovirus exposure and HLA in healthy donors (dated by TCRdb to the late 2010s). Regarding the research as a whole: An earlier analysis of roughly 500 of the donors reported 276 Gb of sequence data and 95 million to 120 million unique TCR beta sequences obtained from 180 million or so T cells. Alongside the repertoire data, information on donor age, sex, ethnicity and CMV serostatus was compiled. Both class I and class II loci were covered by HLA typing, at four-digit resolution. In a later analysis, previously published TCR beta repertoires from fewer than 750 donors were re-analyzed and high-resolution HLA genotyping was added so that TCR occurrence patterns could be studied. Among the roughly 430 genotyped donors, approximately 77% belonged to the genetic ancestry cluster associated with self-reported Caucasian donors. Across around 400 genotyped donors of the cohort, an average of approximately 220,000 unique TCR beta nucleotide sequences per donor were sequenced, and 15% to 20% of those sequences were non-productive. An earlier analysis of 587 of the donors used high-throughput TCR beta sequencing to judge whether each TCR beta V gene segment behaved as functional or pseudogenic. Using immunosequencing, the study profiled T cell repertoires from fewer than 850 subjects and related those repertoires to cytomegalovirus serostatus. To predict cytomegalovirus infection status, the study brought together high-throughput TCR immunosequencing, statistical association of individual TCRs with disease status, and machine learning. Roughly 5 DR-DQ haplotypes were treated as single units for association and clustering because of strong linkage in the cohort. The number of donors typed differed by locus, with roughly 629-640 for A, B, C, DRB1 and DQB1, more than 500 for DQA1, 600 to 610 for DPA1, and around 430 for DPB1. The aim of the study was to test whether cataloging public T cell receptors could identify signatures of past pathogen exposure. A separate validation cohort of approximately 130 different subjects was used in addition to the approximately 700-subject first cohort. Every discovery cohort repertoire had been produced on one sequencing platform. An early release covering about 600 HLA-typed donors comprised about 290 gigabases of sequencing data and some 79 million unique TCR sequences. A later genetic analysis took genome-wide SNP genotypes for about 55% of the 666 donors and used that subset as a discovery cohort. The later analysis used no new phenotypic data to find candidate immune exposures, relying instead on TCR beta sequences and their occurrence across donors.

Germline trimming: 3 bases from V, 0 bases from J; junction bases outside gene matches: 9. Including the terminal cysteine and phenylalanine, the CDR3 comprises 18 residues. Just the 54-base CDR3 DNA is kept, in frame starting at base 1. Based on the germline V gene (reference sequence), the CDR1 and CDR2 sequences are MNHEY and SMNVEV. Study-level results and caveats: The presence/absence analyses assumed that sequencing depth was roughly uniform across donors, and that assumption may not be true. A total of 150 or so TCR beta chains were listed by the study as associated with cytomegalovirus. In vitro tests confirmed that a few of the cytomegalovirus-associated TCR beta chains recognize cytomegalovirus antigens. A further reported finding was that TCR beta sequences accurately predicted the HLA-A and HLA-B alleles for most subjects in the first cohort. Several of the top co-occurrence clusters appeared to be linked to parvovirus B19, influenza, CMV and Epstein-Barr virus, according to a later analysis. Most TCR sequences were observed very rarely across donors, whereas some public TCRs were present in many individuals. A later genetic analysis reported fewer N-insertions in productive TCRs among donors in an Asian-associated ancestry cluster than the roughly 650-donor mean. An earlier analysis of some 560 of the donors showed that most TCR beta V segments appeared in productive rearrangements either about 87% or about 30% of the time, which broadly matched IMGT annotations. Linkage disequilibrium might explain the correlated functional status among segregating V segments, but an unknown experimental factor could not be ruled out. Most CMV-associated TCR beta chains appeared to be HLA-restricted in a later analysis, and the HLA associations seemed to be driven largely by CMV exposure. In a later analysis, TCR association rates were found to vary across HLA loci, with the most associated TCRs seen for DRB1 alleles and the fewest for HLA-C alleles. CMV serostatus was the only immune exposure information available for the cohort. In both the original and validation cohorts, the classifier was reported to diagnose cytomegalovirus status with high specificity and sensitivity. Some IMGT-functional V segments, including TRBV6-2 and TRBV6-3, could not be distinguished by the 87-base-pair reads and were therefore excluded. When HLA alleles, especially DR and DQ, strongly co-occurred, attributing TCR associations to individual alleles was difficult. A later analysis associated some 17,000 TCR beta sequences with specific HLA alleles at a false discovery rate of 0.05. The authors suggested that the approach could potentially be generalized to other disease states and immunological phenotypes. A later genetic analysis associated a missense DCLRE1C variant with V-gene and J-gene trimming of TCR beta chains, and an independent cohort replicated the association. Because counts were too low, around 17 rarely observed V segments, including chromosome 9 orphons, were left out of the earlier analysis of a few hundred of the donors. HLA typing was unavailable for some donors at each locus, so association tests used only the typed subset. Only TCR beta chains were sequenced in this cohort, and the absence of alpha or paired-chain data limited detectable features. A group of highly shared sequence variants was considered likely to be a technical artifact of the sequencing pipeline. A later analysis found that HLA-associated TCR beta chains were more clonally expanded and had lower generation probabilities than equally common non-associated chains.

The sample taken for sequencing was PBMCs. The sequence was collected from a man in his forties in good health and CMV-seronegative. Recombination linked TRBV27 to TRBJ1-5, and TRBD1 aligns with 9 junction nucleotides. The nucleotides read TGTGCCAGCAGTTTTACAGGGGGCTGGATCTCTAGCAATCAGCCCCAGCATTTT. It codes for CASSFTGGWISSNQPQHF.